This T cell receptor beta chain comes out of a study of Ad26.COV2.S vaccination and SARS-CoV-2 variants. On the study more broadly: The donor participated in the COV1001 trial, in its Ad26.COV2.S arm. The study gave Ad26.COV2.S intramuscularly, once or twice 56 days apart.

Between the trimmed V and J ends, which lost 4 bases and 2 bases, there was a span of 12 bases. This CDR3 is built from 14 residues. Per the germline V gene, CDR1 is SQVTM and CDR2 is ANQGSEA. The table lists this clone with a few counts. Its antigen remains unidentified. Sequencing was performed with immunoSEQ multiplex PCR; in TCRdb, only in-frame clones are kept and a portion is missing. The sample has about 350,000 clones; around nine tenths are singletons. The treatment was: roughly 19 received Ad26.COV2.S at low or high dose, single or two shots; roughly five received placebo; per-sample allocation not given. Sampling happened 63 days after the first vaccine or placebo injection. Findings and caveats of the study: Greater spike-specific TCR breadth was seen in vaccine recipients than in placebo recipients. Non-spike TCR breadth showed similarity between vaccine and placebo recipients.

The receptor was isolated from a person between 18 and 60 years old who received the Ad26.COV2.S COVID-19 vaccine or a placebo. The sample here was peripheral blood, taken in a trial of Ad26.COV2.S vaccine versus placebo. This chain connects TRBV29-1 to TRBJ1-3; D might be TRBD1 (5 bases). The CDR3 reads CSVVSWGAGNTIYF. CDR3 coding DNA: TGCAGCGTTGTTTCGTGGGGGGCTGGAAACACCATATATTTT.